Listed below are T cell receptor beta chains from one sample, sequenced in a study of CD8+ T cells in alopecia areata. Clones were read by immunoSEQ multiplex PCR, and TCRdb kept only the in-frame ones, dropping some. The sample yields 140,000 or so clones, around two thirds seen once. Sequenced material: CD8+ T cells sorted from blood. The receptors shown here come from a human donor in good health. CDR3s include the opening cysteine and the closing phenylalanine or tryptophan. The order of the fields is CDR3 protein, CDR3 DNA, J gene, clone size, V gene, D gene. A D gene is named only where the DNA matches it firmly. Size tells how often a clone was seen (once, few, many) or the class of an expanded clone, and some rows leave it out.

CASSERTQETQYF,TGTGCCAGCAGTGAACGGACACAAGAGACCCAGTACTTC,TRBJ2-5,-,TRBV6-1,-
CASSPRTGENIQYF,TGTGCCAGCAGCCCAAGGACAGGGGAGAACATTCAGTACTTC,TRBJ2-4,-,TRBV9,TRBD1
CASSYSVNEQYF,TGTGCCAGCAGTTACTCGGTAAACGAGCAGTACTTC,TRBJ2-7,-,TRBV6-6,-
CSVLARTGELFF,TGCAGCGTTTTGGCCCGTACCGGGGAGCTGTTTTTT,TRBJ2-2,few,TRBV29-1,-
CASREQLAGIYNEQFF,TGTGCCAGCAGGGAACAACTAGCGGGAATCTACAATGAGCAGTTCTTC,TRBJ2-1,once,TRBV6-1,TRBD2
CSVESRHGYTF,TGCAGCGTTGAAAGTAGGCATGGCTACACCTTC,TRBJ1-2,few,TRBV29-1,-
CARRTAASTDTQYF,TGTGCCAGGCGGACAGCTGCTAGCACAGATACGCAGTATTTT,TRBJ2-3,once,TRBV2,-
CASSFGIGGRAPETQYF,TGTGCCAGCAGTTTCGGCATCGGCGGGAGGGCCCCAGAGACCCAGTACTTC,TRBJ2-5,-,TRBV27,TRBD2
CARTGVKETQYF,TGTGCCAGGACGGGAGTTAAAGAGACCCAGTACTTC,TRBJ2-5,-,TRBV19,-
CASRSMGRNEETQYF,TGTGCCAGCAGGTCTATGGGACGTAACGAAGAGACCCAGTACTTC,TRBJ2-5,-,TRBV6-5,-
CASSHNPGLYNEQFF,TGCGCCAGCAGTCATAACCCGGGACTTTACAATGAGCAGTTCTTC,TRBJ2-1,-,TRBV23-1,-
CASTPLGGTEAFF,TGTGCCAGCACCCCCTTAGGAGGAACTGAAGCTTTCTTT,TRBJ1-1,-,TRBV6-5,-
CASSRVDSGTSRDIYEQYF,TGCGCCAGCAGCCGAGTAGATAGCGGGACTAGCAGAGATATATACGAGCAGTACTTC,TRBJ2-7,-,TRBV4-1,TRBD2
CASSYRSTDTQYF,TGTGCCAGCAGTTATAGAAGCACAGATACGCAGTATTTT,TRBJ2-3,-,TRBV27,-
CSVGDSVSDDF,TGCAGCGTTGGGGACAGCGTTTCCGATGATTTT,TRBJ1-3,few,TRBV29-1,TRBD1
CATAAGTGVIGELFF,TGTGCCACTGCTGCCGGGACAGGGGTCATCGGGGAGCTGTTTTTT,TRBJ2-2,-,TRBV2,TRBD1
CASSEAPARGETQYF,TGTGCCAGCAGTGAAGCGCCGGCAAGGGGAGAGACCCAGTACTTC,TRBJ2-5,-,TRBV6-1,-
CSVEVRSGAPAGANVLTF,TGCAGCGTTGAAGTGAGGAGCGGCGCTCCGGCCGGGGCCAACGTCCTGACTTTC,TRBJ2-6,few,TRBV29-1,-
CATGTHEQYF,TGTGCCACTGGGACCCACGAGCAGTACTTC,TRBJ2-7,few,TRBV19,-
CASSGAAGQASTDTQYF,TGTGCCAGCAGTGGAGCCGCGGGACAGGCTAGCACAGATACGCAGTATTTT,TRBJ2-3,-,TRBV27,TRBD1
CASTPGQGFFTDTQYF,TGTGCCAGCACCCCGGGACAGGGGTTTTTTACAGATACGCAGTATTTT,TRBJ2-3,many,TRBV6-6,TRBD1
CASSYTGFHEQYF,TGTGCCAGCAGTTATACAGGGTTTCACGAGCAGTACTTC,TRBJ2-7,-,TRBV27,-
CASSLGPGGDQPQHF,TGTGCCAGCAGTTTGGGGCCCGGTGGGGATCAGCCCCAGCATTTT,TRBJ1-5,once,TRBV27,-
CASSLLRLTPGGYTF,TGTGCCAGCAGTTTGTTACGGTTAACACCGGGGGGCTACACCTTC,TRBJ1-2,-,TRBV28,-
CASSLRFSYNEQFF,TGCGCCAGCAGTCTCCGATTTTCCTACAATGAGCAGTTCTTC,TRBJ2-1,-,TRBV23-1,-
CSVPRSGEQFF,TGCAGCGTTCCGCGGTCCGGTGAGCAGTTCTTC,TRBJ2-1,few,TRBV29-1,-
CASSIISADGAIYGYTF,TGTGCCAGTAGTATAATATCGGCAGATGGGGCCATCTATGGCTACACCTTC,TRBJ1-2,-,TRBV19,-
CASSVSRMYTDTQYF,TGTGCCAGCAGTGTTTCTAGGATGTACACAGATACGCAGTATTTT,TRBJ2-3,-,TRBV2,-
CSVRQPDYEQYF,TGCAGCGTTCGGCAGCCTGACTACGAGCAGTACTTC,TRBJ2-7,-,TRBV29-1,-
CASSLEEGYTDTQYF,TGTGCCAGCAGCTTAGAAGAGGGGTACACAGATACGCAGTATTTT,TRBJ2-3,few,TRBV7-9,-
CSVVSQPYEQYF,TGCAGCGTTGTCTCCCAGCCCTACGAGCAGTACTTC,TRBJ2-7,few,TRBV29-1,-
CASSTFGSMANQPQHF,TGTGCCAGTAGTACATTTGGATCTATGGCGAATCAGCCCCAGCATTTT,TRBJ1-5,-,TRBV19,-
CASSLQGATGELFF,TGTGCCAGCAGTTTACAGGGCGCCACCGGGGAGCTGTTTTTT,TRBJ2-2,-,TRBV27,-
CSVEDTSSYEQYF,TGCAGCGTGGAGGACACAAGCTCCTACGAGCAGTACTTC,TRBJ2-7,-,TRBV29-1,-
CASSLDLAGMTEAFF,TGCGCCAGCAGCTTGGATCTGGCCGGGATGACTGAAGCTTTCTTT,TRBJ1-1,few,TRBV5-1,-
CASSPERDEQFF,TGCGCCAGCAGCCCAGAACGGGATGAGCAGTTCTTC,TRBJ2-1,-,TRBV5-1,-
CASSPSYADTQYF,TGTGCCAGCAGTCCATCTTATGCAGATACGCAGTATTTT,TRBJ2-3,-,TRBV28,-
CASSNIGTGGANQPQHF,TGTGCCAGCAGCAATATAGGGACAGGGGGTGCTAATCAGCCCCAGCATTTT,TRBJ1-5,-,TRBV7-9,TRBD1
CASALGGAGELFF,TGTGCCAGCGCCCTCGGGGGGGCCGGGGAGCTGTTTTTT,TRBJ2-2,once,TRBV7-8,TRBD2
CASSYTGTANTGELFF,TGTGCCAGCAGTTATACCGGGACAGCGAACACCGGGGAGCTGTTTTTT,TRBJ2-2,few,TRBV6-5,TRBD1
CASSLEAGGSYNEQFF,TGTGCCAGCAGCTTGGAGGCTGGAGGGTCCTACAATGAGCAGTTCTTC,TRBJ2-1,-,TRBV5-6,-
CASSGSSEAFF,TGTGCCAGCAGTGGGAGTTCTGAAGCTTTCTTT,TRBJ1-1,-,TRBV2,-
CASSPRPGLQENEQFF,TGCGCCAGCAGCCCCCGACCGGGGCTACAGGAGAATGAGCAGTTCTTC,TRBJ2-1,-,TRBV5-1,-
CASSPDSREAFF,TGCGCCAGCAGCCCCGACTCAAGAGAGGCTTTCTTT,TRBJ1-1,-,TRBV5-1,-
CASSLADTDTQYF,TGTGCCAGCAGTTTAGCAGACACAGATACGCAGTATTTT,TRBJ2-3,-,TRBV6-5,-
CASSVADLLYGYTF,TGTGCCAGCAGCGTGGCAGATCTACTCTATGGCTACACCTTC,TRBJ1-2,-,TRBV9,-
CSVWGETTYEQYF,TGCAGCGTTTGGGGGGAAACCACCTACGAGCAGTACTTC,TRBJ2-7,-,TRBV29-1,-
CASSKCYGEREQYF,TGTGCCAGCAGCAAATGTTACGGAGAGCGAGAGCAGTACTTC,TRBJ2-7,few,TRBV21-1,-
CAWSAGLADTQYF,TGTGCCTGGAGTGCGGGACTAGCGGATACGCAGTATTTT,TRBJ2-3,-,TRBV30,TRBD2
CSVEDWAGEGSGANVLTF,TGCAGCGTTGAAGATTGGGCAGGGGAAGGCTCTGGGGCCAACGTCCTGACTTTC,TRBJ2-6,few,TRBV29-1,-
CASSSSGTGKNTEAFF,TGTGCCAGCAGCTCCTCCGGGACAGGGAAGAACACTGAAGCTTTCTTT,TRBJ1-1,-,TRBV7-9,TRBD1
CASTIGDTGELFF,TGTGCCAGCACCATAGGGGACACCGGGGAGCTGTTTTTT,TRBJ2-2,-,TRBV6-1,-
CASSEWTGADEQYF,TGCGCCAGCAGTGAATGGACAGGGGCCGACGAGCAGTACTTC,TRBJ2-7,-,TRBV10-2,TRBD1
CASSEFGGRAFEQFF,TGTGCCAGCAGTGAGTTCGGCGGGAGAGCGTTTGAGCAGTTCTTC,TRBJ2-1,-,TRBV2,TRBD2